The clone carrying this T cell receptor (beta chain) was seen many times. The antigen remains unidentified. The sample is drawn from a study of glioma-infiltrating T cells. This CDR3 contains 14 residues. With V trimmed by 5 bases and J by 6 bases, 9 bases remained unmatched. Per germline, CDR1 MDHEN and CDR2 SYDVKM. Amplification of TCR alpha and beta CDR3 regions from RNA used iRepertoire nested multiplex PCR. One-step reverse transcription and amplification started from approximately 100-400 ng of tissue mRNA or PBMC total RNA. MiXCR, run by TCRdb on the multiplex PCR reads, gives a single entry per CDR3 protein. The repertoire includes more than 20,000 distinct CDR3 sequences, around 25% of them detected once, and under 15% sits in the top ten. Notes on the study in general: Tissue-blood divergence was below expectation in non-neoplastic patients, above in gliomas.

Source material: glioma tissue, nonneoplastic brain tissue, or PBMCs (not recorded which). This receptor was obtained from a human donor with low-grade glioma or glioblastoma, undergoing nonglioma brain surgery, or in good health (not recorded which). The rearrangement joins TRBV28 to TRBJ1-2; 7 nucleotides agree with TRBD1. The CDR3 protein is CASSGRQGLDGYTF. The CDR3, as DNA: TGTGCCAGCAGTGGGCGACAGGGACTGGATGGCTACACCTTC.